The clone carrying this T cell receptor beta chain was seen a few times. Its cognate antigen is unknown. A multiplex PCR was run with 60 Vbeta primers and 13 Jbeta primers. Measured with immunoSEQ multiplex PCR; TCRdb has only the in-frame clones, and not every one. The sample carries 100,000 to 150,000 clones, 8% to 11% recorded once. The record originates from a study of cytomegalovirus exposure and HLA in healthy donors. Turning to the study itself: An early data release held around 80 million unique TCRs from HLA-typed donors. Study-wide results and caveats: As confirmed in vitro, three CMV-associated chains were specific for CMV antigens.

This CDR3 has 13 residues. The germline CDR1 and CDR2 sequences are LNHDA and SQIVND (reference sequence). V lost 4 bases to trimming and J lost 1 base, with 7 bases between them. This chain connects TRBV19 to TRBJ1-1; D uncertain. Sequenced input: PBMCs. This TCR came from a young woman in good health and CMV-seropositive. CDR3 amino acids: CASSRRENTEAFF. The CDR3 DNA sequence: TGTGCCAGTAGTAGGCGGGAGAACACTGAAGCTTTCTTT. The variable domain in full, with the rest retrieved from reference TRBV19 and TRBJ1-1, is DGGITQSPKYLFRKEGQNVTLSCEQNLNHDAMYWYRQDPGQGLRLIYYSQIVNDFQKGDIAEGYSVSREKKESFPLTVTSAQKNPTAFYLCASSRRENTEAFFGQGTRLTVV.